This T cell receptor beta chain was recorded in a study of shared clonotypes between healthy human individuals. CDR3 length: 10 residues. Germline CDR1 reads SGDLS; CDR2 reads YYNGEE. Trimming shortened V by 7 bases and J by 6 bases, and 5 bases separated the two germline ends. CD45RO-negative, CCR7-selected cells formed the naive CD8 fraction, which excluded terminally differentiated effector memory CD45RA+ cells. Recent acute infections and vaccinations were absent in the healthy HIV-negative adult donors. Here immunoSEQ multiplex PCR was the method, and the copy in TCRdb shows in-frame clones only, minus some. The data contain 630,000 or so clones, roughly 98% of them seen just once; the ten biggest clones take up 0.3%. Overall study findings and caveats: Clonotype sharing among donors, it was expected, would be affected by sequencing depth.

In the case of this clone: The antigen is unknown. Other DNA sequences from this sample encode an identical CDR3 as well.

Sequenced: naive CD8+ T cells sorted from blood. V is TRBV9 and J is TRBJ2-1; D call uncertain. The receptor was derived from a man aged 25-45 years in good health. Here the CDR3 DNA reads TGTGCCAGCTCAGGCAATGAGCAGTTCTTC. Protein sequence: CASSGNEQFF.